This TCR beta chain was sequenced during a study of blood T cell repertoires in COVID-19. Turning to the study itself: T cells, B-cell-depleted T cells, or PBMCs supplied cDNA or gDNA.

In the original analysis: Nucleated cell number was recorded as an estimate derived from reference gene primer amplification. Clones were sequenced by immunoSEQ multiplex PCR, and TCRdb holds only the in-frame ones, with some missing. The DNA was the basis for D and trimming; V, J and clone size are from that table. The profile shows about 330,000 clones, 80% to 90% of them singletons. Cohort 3 recovered donors had two negative PCRs, clearance, or symptom resolution. Per the germline V gene, CDR1 is SGHRS and CDR2 is YFSETQ. Deletions cut 0 bases from V and 4 bases from J, with 10 bases between. The CDR3 sequence is 15 residues long.

The genes are TRBV5-1 and TRBJ1-4; D is perhaps TRBD1 (5 bases). The clonotype comes from a man between 25 and 39 years old who had recovered from COVID-19. Sequencing was carried out using PBMCs or T cells enriched from blood (not recorded which). CDR3 amino acids: CASSLDSGVNEKLFF. For the CDR3, the DNA is TGCGCCAGCAGCTTGGATTCGGGGGTTAATGAAAAACTGTTTTTT.